The 29 T cell receptor beta chains reported below all come from one sample, sequenced in a study of T cells in Graves' hyperthyroidism and ophthalmopathy. TCR beta CDR3 sequences were amplified from RNA transcripts. A first-round RT-PCR of the TCR CDR3 used the HTBI primer set. TCRdb reprocessed the multiplex PCR reads via MiXCR and lists one record per CDR3 protein. This table holds 350,000 to 400,000 distinct CDR3 sequences, around 13% found once. The specimen was blood. All receptors derive from a woman aged 55-70 years with Graves' hyperthyroidism.

This clonotype was recorded many times. The chain carries TRBV7-8 and TRBJ2-1; 9 positions match TRBD2. Per germline, CDR1 SGHVS and CDR2 FQNEAQ. There are 15 residues in the CDR3. J was trimmed by 9 bases and V by 2 bases; bases with no gene match: 8. The CDR3 region is CASSLSLAGQSEQFF. CDR3 bases: TGTGCCAGCAGCTTAAGTCTAGCGGGACAGAGTGAGCAGTTCTTC. Supplemented by reference TRBV7-8 and TRBJ2-1, the full variable domain reads GAGVSQSPRYKVAKRGQDVALRCDPISGHVSLFWYQQALGQGPEFLTYFQNEAQLDKSGLPSDRFFAERPEGSVSTLKIQRTQQEDSAVYLCASSLSLAGQSEQFFGPGTRLTVL.

Ten or more counts support this clonotype. The chain has TRBV5-8 and TRBJ2-3; D is uncertain. There are 15 residues in the CDR3. Deletions cut 4 bases from V and 3 bases from J, with 15 bases between. Germline V gene sequence: CDR1 SGHTS, CDR2 YDEGEE. CDR3 sequence: CASSPKGHRTDTQYF. The CDR3 DNA reads TGTGCCAGCAGCCCGAAGGGCCATAGGACAGATACGCAGTATTTT.

In this sample, this clonotype turned up many times. This chain connects TRBV30 to TRBJ2-6; 7 nucleotides align to TRBD1. In germline, CDR1 is GTSNPN, CDR2 SVGIG (reference sequence). J gave up 4 bases and V 7 bases, and 10 bases lay outside the gene matches. This CDR3 spans 15 amino acids. Here the CDR3 reads CASFIEGAGANVLTF. As DNA, the CDR3 is TGTGCCTCCTTCATCGAGGGGGCAGGGGCCAACGTCCTGACTTTC.

This clonotype was seen more than once but under ten times. This chain joins TRBV5-5 and TRBJ2-4; D perhaps matches TRBD2 (7 bases). The CDR3 is 13 residues long. Trimming removed 5 bases at V and 5 bases at J, with 11 bases between. Looked up from germline, CDR1 is SGHKS and CDR2 is YYEKEE (reference sequence). In DNA form, the CDR3 reads TGTGCCAGCAGGGGGGGGGGGCAAAACATTCAGTACTTC. This sequence encodes CASRGGGQNIQYF.

V usage is TRBV5-6 and J usage is TRBJ1-5; no clear D. V lost 0 bases and J 5 bases, leaving 12 bases between the germline ends. The CDR3 spans 15 residues. From germline, CDR1 is SGHDT and CDR2 YYEEEE. Here the CDR3 reads CASSLGVRGDQPQHF. The DNA for the CDR3 is TGTGCCAGCAGCTTGGGGGTTCGAGGTGATCAGCCCCAGCATTTT.

The V call is TRBV20-1, the J call TRBJ2-7; 13 positions match TRBD2. This CDR3 is built from 14 residues. Germline CDR1 DFQATT, CDR2 SNEGSKA (reference sequence). V lost 2 bases and J lost 2; bases outside the gene matches: 0. CDR3 bases: TGCAGTGCTAGAACTAGCGGGAGGGCCTACGAGCAGTACTTC. It yields the protein CSARTSGRAYEQYF.

This clonotype has just a few counts. The CDR3 is CASSARTGSGYTF. The CDR3 DNA sequence: TGTGCCAGCAGTGCCCGGACAGGGAGTGGCTACACCTTC. This rearrangement joins TRBV6-1 to TRBJ1-2; 8 nucleotides agree with TRBD1. V lost 4 bases and J lost 7; bases outside the gene matches: 5. This CDR3 spans 13 amino acids. Germline V gene data show CDR1 as MNHNS and CDR2 as SASEGT.

This clonotype was seen at least ten times. This chain links TRBV11-2 with TRBJ2-3; 14 nucleotides agree with TRBD2. Germline trimming cut 4 bases from V and 6 bases from J; bases unmatched to any gene: 9. The CDR3 spans 17 residues. The germline CDR1 and CDR2 sequences are SGHAT and FQNNGV. The CDR3, as DNA: TGTGCCAGCAGCTCGGGGACTAGCGGGAGTGTAATTGATACGCAGTATTTT. Translating gives CASSSGTSGSVIDTQYF.

The J gene is TRBJ1-3, the V gene TRBV9; D is perhaps TRBD1 (5 bases). Germline V CDR1 and CDR2: SGDLS, YYNGEE. The CDR3 totals 14 residues. V shed 4 bases and J shed 3 bases, with 11 bases lying between them. The chain's CDR3 is CASSPRQSGNTIYF. CDR3 nucleotide sequence: TGTGCCAGCAGCCCCCGACAGAGTGGAAACACCATATATTTT.

This clonotype has at least ten counts. The rearrangement links TRBV9 to TRBJ1-5; perhaps TRBD1 as D (5 bases). In germline, CDR1 is SGDLS, CDR2 YYNGEE. Between the trimmed V and J ends, which lost 7 bases and 1 base, there was a span of 15 bases. The CDR3 consists of 15 residues. CDR3 protein: CASSPGGGSNQPQHF. DNA of the CDR3: TGTGCCAGCTCACCTGGGGGAGGGAGCAATCAGCCCCAGCATTTT.

The chain has TRBV6-2 or TRBV6-3 and TRBJ2-5, with 7 bases identical to TRBD2. CDR1 is MNHEY, CDR2 SVGEGT, per germline. With V trimmed by 7 bases and J by 5 bases, 13 bases remained unmatched. This CDR3 is 15 amino acids long. CDR3 coding DNA: TGTGCCAGCAAAGGCGGGAGTGTGGGGGAGGAGACCCAGTACTTC. Translating it yields CASKGGSVGEETQYF.

The chain links TRBV5-1 to TRBJ1-2; possible D gene TRBD1, 6 bases. This CDR3 contains 13 residues. Trimming pared 0 bases from V and 8 bases from J, leaving 11 bases between. Germline V gene data show CDR1 as SGHRS and CDR2 as YFSETQ. The CDR3 coding sequence is TGCGCCAGCAGCTTGGTGGGGGCTCACGGCTACACCTTC. Amino acid sequence: CASSLVGAHGYTF.

In its sample, this clonotype was seen many times. The chain is built from TRBV28 and TRBJ1-2; 7 bases are shared with TRBD1. The CDR3 sequence is 16 residues long. J lost 2 bases, V lost 3 bases, and 9 bases had no gene match. CDR1 MDHEN and CDR2 SYDVKM come from the germline V gene. The CDR3 coding sequence is TGTGCCAGCAGTTTGCTCGGAGGGGGCATGAACTATGGCTACACCTTC. This translates into CASSLLGGGMNYGYTF.

This clonotype was detected a few times. The chain uses TRBV30 and TRBJ2-7; no reliable D call. Trimming took 1 base from V and 3 from J, leaving 28 bases between them. From germline, CDR1 is GTSNPN and CDR2 SVGIG (reference sequence). There are 19 residues in the CDR3. CDR3 residues: CAWSGWPTENPSPNYEQYF. The CDR3, as DNA: TGTGCCTGGAGTGGATGGCCGACGGAGAACCCGTCCCCCAACTACGAGCAGTACTTC.

Ten or more counts support this clonotype. The J gene is TRBJ2-6, the V gene TRBV18, with TRBD1 identical over 8 bases. With V trimmed by 3 bases and J by 4 bases, 11 bases remained unmatched. This CDR3 comprises 18 residues. The germline V gene encodes CDR1 KGHSH and CDR2 LQKENI. The CDR3 region is CASSPTTGVGAGANVLTF. CDR3 nucleotides: TGTGCCAGCTCACCGACGACAGGGGTGGGAGCCGGGGCCAACGTCCTGACTTTC. The complete variable domain, with remaining parts taken from reference TRBV18 and TRBJ2-6, reads NAGVMQNPRHLVRRRGQEARLRCSPMKGHSHVYWYRQLPEEGLKFMVYLQKENIIDESGMPKERFSAEFPKEGPSILRIQQVVRGDSAAYFCASSPTTGVGAGANVLTFGAGSRLTVL.

This clonotype has only a few counts. The rearrangement links TRBV28 to TRBJ1-4; D is uncertain. CDR3 size: 16 residues. Per the germline V gene, CDR1 is MDHEN and CDR2 is SYDVKM. The V and J ends lost 2 bases and 6 bases respectively, with 16 bases between them. For the CDR3, the DNA is TGTGCCAGCAGTTTACTCTCGGGCAGCTCTTATGAAAAACTGTTTTTT. Translated, it gives CASSLLSGSSYEKLFF.

Turning to this clonotype: Given a much more abundant clone one base away, this may be a read error. The V call is TRBV3-1, the J call TRBJ2-2; 11 positions match TRBD2. The CDR3 is made up of 15 amino acids. The J segment lost 5 bases and the V segment lost 4 bases, leaving 3 bases of the junction unmatched. Germline values: CDR1 LGHDT, CDR2 YNNKEL (reference sequence). CDR3 protein: CASSPGLAETGELFF. CDR3 sequence (DNA): TGTGCCAGCAGCCCGGGACTAGCGGAGACCGGGGAGCTGTTTTTT.

This clonotype was counted a few times. This CDR3 is CASTDPREQETQYF. The CDR3 DNA sequence: TGCGCCAGCACCGACCCCCGGGAACAAGAGACCCAGTACTTC. The chain carries TRBV10-1 and TRBJ2-5; TRBD2 might be the D (5 bases). The CDR3 spans 14 residues. The V gene lost 7 bases and the J gene lost 2 bases, with 14 bases spanning the gap. CDR1 is WNHNN, CDR2 SYGVQD, per germline (reference sequence).

Ten or more counts support this clonotype. This chain uses TRBV28 with TRBJ1-3; D gene ambiguous. V lost 10 bases and J lost 0, with 16 bases in between. There are 15 residues in the CDR3. Germline V gene sequence: CDR1 MDHEN, CDR2 SYDVKM. CDR3 coding DNA: TGTGCCACCGACGAATCTGGGTTCTCTGGAAACACCATATATTTT. As protein: CATDESGFSGNTIYF.

This clonotype appeared many times. The rearrangement joins TRBV4-1 to TRBJ2-4, with 7 bases aligning to TRBD2. Germline CDR1 reads MGHRA; CDR2 reads YSYEKL. This CDR3 comprises 16 residues. Unmatched junction bases numbered 6, after V lost 4 bases and J lost 0 bases. The CDR3 here is CASSPLAVLAKNIQYF. CDR3 DNA sequence: TGCGCCAGCAGCCCGCTAGCGGTCTTAGCCAAAAACATTCAGTACTTC.

Ten or more counts support this clonotype. V is TRBV20-1 and J is TRBJ2-1; D possibly corresponds to TRBD2 (6 bases). There are 11 residues in the CDR3. V gave up 5 bases and J gave up 6 bases, with 8 bases separating them. Germline V gene data show CDR1 as DFQATT and CDR2 as SNEGSKA (reference sequence). In DNA form, the CDR3 reads TGCAGTGCTTGGAGGGGCAATGAGCAGTTCTTC. It codes for CSAWRGNEQFF.

This clonotype has just a few counts. The chain combines TRBV20-1 with TRBJ1-5; D remains unclear. CDR1 DFQATT and CDR2 SNEGSKA come from the germline V gene (reference sequence). Trimming took off 0 bases at V and 0 bases at J, with 9 bases between the two ends. This CDR3 spans 15 amino acids. The CDR3 is CSARDKVVSNQPQHF. In nucleotides, the CDR3 is TGCAGTGCTAGAGATAAGGTCGTTAGCAATCAGCCCCAGCATTTT.

This clonotype was counted many times. The rearrangement joins TRBV9 to TRBJ2-7; TRBD1 matches at 10 bases. V shed 3 bases, J shed 2 bases, and the junction held 14 bases outside the gene matches. This CDR3 is built from 18 residues. Germline V gene sequence: CDR1 SGDLS, CDR2 YYNGEE. The CDR3 is CASSGRDRGWTFPYEQYF. The CDR3 DNA reads as TGTGCCAGCAGCGGCCGGGACAGGGGTTGGACTTTCCCCTACGAGCAGTACTTC.

The chain recombines TRBV7-9 with TRBJ1-1, with D possibly matching TRBD1 (6 bases). V was trimmed by 2 bases and J by 5 bases, leaving 18 bases between them. The CDR3 length is 16 residues. Germline loops: CDR1 SEHNR, CDR2 FQNEAQ (reference sequence). CDR3 in DNA: TGTGCCAGCAGCTTACGCCTCTGGGGGGCTTGGACTGAAGCTTTCTTT. It specifies CASSLRLWGAWTEAFF.

Regarding this clonotype: A read error may explain this, as a much larger clone is one base away. The chain is built from TRBV3-1 and TRBJ2-7; D unresolved. The CDR3 totals 13 residues. The germline CDR1 and CDR2 sequences are LGHDT and YNNKEL (reference sequence). The germline V and J ends were trimmed by 4 bases and 2 bases, with 9 bases remaining between them. CDR3 nucleotides: TGTGCCAGCAGCCCCTCGTCGGCCTACGAGCAGTACTTC. It translates to CASSPSSAYEQYF.

The chain joins TRBV4-1 to TRBJ2-7; possible D gene TRBD1, 5 bases. Trimming shortened V by 0 bases and J by 3 bases, and 18 bases separated the two germline ends. Germline loops: CDR1 MGHRA, CDR2 YSYEKL. The CDR3 runs 17 residues. The CDR3 nucleotides read TGCGCCAGCAGCCAAGATCCTCTAGGGGAAACAAACTACGAGCAGTACTTC. Protein sequence: CASSQDPLGETNYEQYF.

The chain couples TRBV28 to TRBJ1-3; no firm D call. This CDR3 contains 15 residues. Germline CDR1 and CDR2: MDHEN and SYDVKM. V lost 5 bases and J 0 bases, leaving 11 bases between the germline ends. The CDR3: CASSPPPYSGNTIYF. CDR3 bases: TGTGCCAGCAGTCCTCCCCCATACTCTGGAAACACCATATATTTT.

This rearrangement joins TRBV4-1 to TRBJ2-6; TRBD2 matches at 7 bases. CDR1 MGHRA and CDR2 YSYEKL come from the germline V gene. The junction had 10 bases not matched to a gene; V was cut back by 0 bases and J by 2 bases. This CDR3 has 19 residues. The CDR3 DNA sequence: TGCGCCAGCAGCCAAGAGGGGGTTGGGAGGGGCACTGGGGCCAACGTCCTGACTTTC. The encoded protein is CASSQEGVGRGTGANVLTF.

The rearrangement links TRBV6-2 or TRBV6-3 to TRBJ2-3; 10 nucleotides align to TRBD2. Germline lookup yields CDR1 MNHEY and CDR2 SVGEGT. V shed 8 bases, J shed 6 bases, and the junction held 11 bases outside the gene matches. This CDR3 has 15 amino acids. The CDR3 sequence is CASGLAGAPRDTQYF. The DNA for the CDR3 is TGTGCCAGCGGTCTAGCGGGGGCCCCCAGGGATACGCAGTATTTT.